These 22 T cell receptor beta chains originate from one sample sequenced in a study of neurological immune-mediated disorders. In TCRdb, the 5' RACE reads were re-called with MiXCR into one record per CDR3 protein. The repertoire has about 55,000 distinct CDR3 sequences, roughly 4% of them found once; the top ten carry roughly 1.5%. Sequenced material: PBMCs. The receptors derive from a man aged 25 to 40 with multiple sclerosis.

This clonotype was found many times. V gene TRBV2 combines with J gene TRBJ2-1; 11 bases are a match to TRBD1. Germline CDR1 and CDR2: SNHLY and FYNNEI. Trimming at V came to 3 bases and at J to 2 bases, leaving 3 bases not matched to a gene. The CDR3 totals 16 residues. CDR3 sequence: CASSDPGQGAYNEQFF. In DNA, the CDR3 is TGTGCCAGCAGTGACCCGGGACAGGGGGCCTACAATGAGCAGTTCTTC.

Many counts were recorded for this clonotype. This chain links TRBV11-2 with TRBJ2-3; D assignment may be TRBD1 or TRBD2 (5 bases each). This CDR3 spans 14 amino acids. Per the germline V gene, CDR1 is SGHAT and CDR2 is FQNNGV. Trimming left V 3 bases short and J 9 bases short, with 16 bases between. The CDR3 DNA sequence: TGTGCCAGCAGCTTGGTCACGAGATGGGGGACGCAGTATTTT. Its translation is CASSLVTRWGTQYF.

This clonotype was recorded many times. The chain has TRBV6-5 and TRBJ1-1; 7 positions match TRBD1. This CDR3 comprises 14 residues. After removal of 0 bases from V and 6 bases from J, the junction contained 4 bases not matched to a gene. Per the germline V gene, CDR1 is MNHEY and CDR2 is SVGAGI. CDR3 bases: TGTGCCAGCAGTTACTCGAGGGGGCAGGCTGAAGCTTTCTTT. It codes for CASSYSRGQAEAFF.

Many counts were recorded for this clonotype. The genes are TRBV5-1 and TRBJ2-3; no clear D gene. The germline gives CDR1 SGHRS, CDR2 YFSETQ. CDR3 length equals 13 residues. V was clipped by 6 bases and J by 6 bases, with 14 bases between them. This CDR3 is CASTSVGLDTQYF. The CDR3 nucleotides are TGCGCCAGCACCTCCGTGGGGTTGGATACGCAGTATTTT.

V and J are TRBV7-3 and TRBJ2-1, with 7 bases that match TRBD2. This CDR3 is built from 14 residues. V gave up 2 bases and J gave up 8 bases; unmatched junction bases: 6. Per germline, CDR1 SGHTA and CDR2 FQGTGA. The CDR3 loop is CASSLRRESDEQFF. The CDR3 bases are TGTGCCAGCAGCTTACGGCGGGAGTCCGATGAGCAGTTCTTC.

This clonotype has ten or more counts. V is TRBV12-3 or TRBV12-4 and J is TRBJ1-1; unclear D gene. Trimming removed 3 bases at V and 1 base at J, with 6 bases between. The CDR3 is 13 amino acids. CDR3 in amino acids: CASSFSQNTEAFF. CDR3 nucleotide sequence: TGTGCCAGCAGTTTTTCCCAGAACACTGAAGCTTTCTTT.

There are a few counts of this clonotype. The V call is TRBV2, the J call TRBJ2-1; maybe TRBD1 (5 bases). Trimming took 1 base from V and 7 from J, leaving 11 bases between them. Germline CDR1 SNHLY, CDR2 FYNNEI. The CDR3 sequence is 14 residues long. The DNA of the CDR3 is TGTGCCAGCAGTGAAGTAAGGGGTCTAAATGAGCAGTTCTTC. Translation gives CASSEVRGLNEQFF.

At least ten counts were recorded for this clonotype. The genes are TRBV28 and TRBJ1-2; maybe TRBD1 (6 bases). V shed 6 bases and J shed 8 bases, with 22 bases lying between them. CDR3 length equals 15 residues. The germline gives CDR1 MDHEN, CDR2 SYDVKM. CDR3: CASSAPGQGNGGYTF. The CDR3 coding sequence is TGTGCCAGCAGCGCACCGGGGCAGGGGAACGGAGGCTACACCTTC.

In its sample, this clonotype was seen many times. V is TRBV7-8 and J is TRBJ2-7; D remains ambiguous. The length of the CDR3 is 12 residues. Trimming pared 1 base from V and 2 bases from J, leaving 3 bases between. The germline V gene has CDR1 SGHVS and CDR2 FQNEAQ. The CDR3, as DNA: TGTGCCAGCAGCTTAGTGGCCTACGAGCAGTACTTC. Translating gives CASSLVAYEQYF.

This clonotype was recorded many times. The chain recombines TRBV20-1 with TRBJ2-1; 7 positions agree with TRBD2. J lost 0 bases, V lost 6 bases, and 14 bases had no gene match. The germline V gene encodes CDR1 DFQATT and CDR2 SNEGSKA (reference sequence). This CDR3 contains 17 residues. CDR3 bases: TGCAGTGCGCGAACTAGCGCCCCCGTTAGCTCCTACAATGAGCAGTTCTTC. This sequence encodes CSARTSAPVSSYNEQFF.

In this sample, this clonotype turned up many times. V and J are TRBV24-1 and TRBJ2-1, with a weak D call TRBD1 (6 bases). The germline V gene encodes CDR1 KGHDR and CDR2 SFDVKD. Trimming left V 5 bases short and J 3 bases short, with 10 bases between. The length of the CDR3 is 14 residues. For the CDR3, the DNA is TGTGCCACCAGTGGAGGGACACTCTACAATGAGCAGTTCTTC. Translating it yields CATSGGTLYNEQFF.

This clonotype was counted ten times or more. This chain links TRBV20-1 with TRBJ1-2; TRBD1 is a possible D gene (6 bases). Deletions cut 0 bases from V and 8 bases from J, with 13 bases between. The CDR3 is made up of 13 amino acids. Looked up from germline, CDR1 is DFQATT and CDR2 is SNEGSKA (reference sequence). The CDR3 is CSARDRWDTGYTF. For the CDR3, the DNA is TGCAGTGCTAGAGATCGCTGGGACACGGGCTACACCTTC.

Ten or more counts support this clonotype. The CDR3 sequence: CASSLGTGELFF. CDR3 sequence (DNA): TGTGCCAGCAGCTTAGGCACCGGGGAGCTGTTTTTT. The rearrangement uses TRBV11-3 and TRBJ2-2, with unresolved D. CDR3 length: 12 residues. Germline values: CDR1 SGHNT, CDR2 YENEEA. V gave up 1 base and J gave up 4 bases, with 1 base separating them.

This chain connects TRBV7-2 to TRBJ2-7; 10 bases are a match to TRBD2. The V gene's germline CDR1 is SGHTA and CDR2 FQGNSA. J was trimmed by 2 bases and V by 5 bases; bases with no gene match: 3. The CDR3 is 14 residues long. The CDR3 nucleotides are TGTGCCAGCAGCGGCAGCGGGGGGGCCTACGAGCAGTACTTC. Its protein product is CASSGSGGAYEQYF.

This clonotype was observed at least ten times. This chain joins TRBV5-1 and TRBJ2-7, with D perhaps matching TRBD2 (6 bases). Germline values: CDR1 SGHRS, CDR2 YFSETQ. The V gene lost 7 bases and the J gene lost 0 bases, with 14 bases spanning the gap. The length of the CDR3 is 14 residues. The CDR3 region has the DNA TGCGCCAGCGGGCGAGGCGGGGACTCCTACGAGCAGTACTTC. This gives the protein CASGRGGDSYEQYF.

This clonotype was observed a handful of times. This chain uses TRBV29-1 with TRBJ2-7; possibly TRBD1 for D (6 bases). There are 12 residues in the CDR3. Germline V gene sequence: CDR1 SQVTM, CDR2 ANQGSEA. V lost 7 bases and J 6 bases, leaving 16 bases between the germline ends. CDR3 protein: CSARTIGGEQYF. The CDR3 DNA reads TGCAGCGCCAGGACAATAGGGGGCGAGCAGTACTTC.

A word on this clonotype: A much more abundant neighbour one base away suggests this may be a read error. The chain joins TRBV6-2 or TRBV6-3 to TRBJ1-3; 8 bases align to TRBD1. Germline CDR1 is MNHEY and CDR2 is SVGEGT. This CDR3 spans 14 amino acids. For the CDR3, the DNA is TGTGTCAGCAACAGACAGGGGTCTGGAAACACCATATATTTT. Translating it yields CVSNRQGSGNTIYF.

This clonotype has ten or more counts. J is TRBJ1-5 and V is TRBV12-5; D unresolved. Germline V gene data show CDR1 as LGHNT and CDR2 as FRNRAP. Between the trimmed V and J ends, which lost 0 bases and 8 bases, there was a span of 2 bases. The CDR3 covers 11 residues. The DNA of the CDR3 is TGTGCTAGTGGTTTGGTTGAGCCCCAGCATTTT. Translated: CASGLVEPQHF.

This clonotype came up once. This may be a read error, as it is one base from a much larger clone. No conserved phenylalanine or tryptophan ends this CDR3, so it is likely a read error. The V gene is TRBV20-1, the J gene TRBJ2-3; 7 bases line up with TRBD2. This CDR3 is built from 17 residues. Germline CDR1 and CDR2: DFQATT and SNEGSKA (reference sequence). V trimming: 2 bases; J trimming: 2 bases; junction bases outside the gene matches: 13. The CDR3 sequence is CSARSLAGRGITDTQYL. In nucleotides, the CDR3 is TGCAGTGCTAGAAGTTTGGCAGGGAGGGGAATCACAGATACGCAGTATCTT.

The sample holds many counts of this clonotype. The chain uses TRBV12-3 or TRBV12-4 and TRBJ2-5; perhaps TRBD2 as D (7 bases). Trimming shortened V by 5 bases and J by 5 bases, and 18 bases separated the two germline ends. The CDR3 has 15 residues. This CDR3 reads CASSLTRGGGETQYF. The CDR3 DNA reads TGTGCCAGCAGTCTTACTAGGGGGGGAGGGGAGACCCAGTACTTC.

This clonotype was picked up a small number of times. The chain links TRBV4-2 to TRBJ2-1, with D uncertain. CDR1 and CDR2 (germline): LGHNA, YNFKEQ. This CDR3 contains 11 residues. Trimming left V 4 bases short and J 7 bases short, with 5 bases between. In nucleotides, the CDR3 is TGTGCCAGCAGCCGGGGAAATGAGCAGTTCTTC. Translation: CASSRGNEQFF.

This clonotype was seen repeatedly, ten times or more. The genes are TRBV3-1 and TRBJ1-4, with a tentative D call TRBD1 (6 bases). The CDR3 extends over 13 amino acids. Between the trimmed V and J ends, which lost 3 bases and 8 bases, there was a span of 10 bases. CDR1 is LGHDT, CDR2 YNNKEL, per germline (reference sequence). The CDR3 nucleotides are TGTGCCAGCAGCCACAGGGGTAACGAAAAACTGTTTTTT. It encodes CASSHRGNEKLFF.